Below are 20 T cell receptor beta chains sequenced from a single sample in a study of shared clonotypes between healthy human individuals. Generated by immunoSEQ multiplex PCR, the TCRdb table keeps only in-frame clones and is missing some. The sample has approximately 2.1 million clones, 80% to 95% seen once; the top ten hold 0.39%. Sequenced sample: naive CD4+ T cells from PBMCs. As to subset: CD45RA+ positively selected. The receptors shown here come from a man younger than 35 in good health. Some clones in this sample may be carry-over from other donors' samples.

Comments on this clone: Within the sample, other DNA sequences also encode this same CDR3. The J gene is TRBJ1-2, the V gene TRBV6-1; TRBD1 agrees at 7 bases. The CDR3 spans 12 residues. The V gene end was trimmed by 3 bases and the J gene end by 6 bases; junction bases not matched to a gene: 1. CDR1 is MNHNS, CDR2 SASEGT, per germline. The CDR3 is CASSDTGDGYTF. In DNA, the CDR3 is TGTGCCAGCAGTGACACAGGGGATGGCTACACCTTC.

The rearrangement links TRBV23-1 to TRBJ2-3; 8 nucleotides match TRBD2. TRBV23-1 is classed as an ORF, of uncertain function. The CDR3 consists of 15 residues. J lost 6 bases, V lost 7 bases, and 12 bases had no gene match. The CDR3 coding sequence is TGCGCCAGCATTAAGAGACTAGCGATGTCGGATACGCAGTATTTT. Translation gives CASIKRLAMSDTQYF.

The chain employs TRBV27 and TRBJ1-3; 7 nucleotides match TRBD1. The junction had 2 bases not matched to a gene; V was cut back by 0 bases and J by 3 bases. Germline loops: CDR1 MNHEY, CDR2 SMNVEV (reference sequence). The CDR3 spans 15 residues. CDR3 DNA: TGTGCCAGCAGTTTATCGACAGGGTATGGAAACACCATATATTTT. Its protein is CASSLSTGYGNTIYF.

This chain connects TRBV27 to TRBJ2-3, with D perhaps TRBD2 (7 bases). V was pared by 5 bases and J by 3 bases, with 21 bases between. CDR3 length equals 17 residues. Per germline, CDR1 MNHEY and CDR2 SMNVEV (reference sequence). For the CDR3, the DNA is TGTGCCAGCAGTCCCAGGGTTGGGGGGGCGCGAACAGATACGCAGTATTTT. Its protein product is CASSPRVGGARTDTQYF.

This clone was picked up one time. The chain is built from TRBV28 and TRBJ1-1; 9 nucleotides line up with TRBD1. Germline lookup yields CDR1 MDHEN and CDR2 SYDVKM. J lost 5 bases, V lost 6 bases, and 16 bases had no gene match. The CDR3 contains 17 residues. The DNA of the CDR3 is TGTGCCAGCAGGGACCGGGACAGGGCCACCAGCGGGACTGAAGCTTTCTTT. Protein sequence: CASRDRDRATSGTEAFF.

The chain employs TRBV5-5 and TRBJ2-2; 9 bases are a match to TRBD2. Trimming at V came to 9 bases and at J to 1 base, leaving 13 bases not matched to a gene. CDR3 length: 17 residues. Germline V gene data show CDR1 as SGHKS and CDR2 as YYEKEE (reference sequence). CDR3 in amino acids: CATEGLAGLVNTGELFF. CDR3 nucleotide sequence: TGTGCCACCGAGGGGCTAGCGGGACTAGTGAACACCGGGGAGCTGTTTTTT.

This clone was detected once. The chain uses TRBV4-3 and TRBJ2-7; D remains ambiguous. The CDR3 is 11 residues long. Trimming shortened V by 1 base and J by 6 bases, and 4 bases separated the two germline ends. The germline CDR1 and CDR2 sequences are LGHNA and YSLEER. CDR3 DNA: TGCGCCAGCAGCCAAGGGAGCGAGCAGTACTTC. This sequence encodes CASSQGSEQYF.

J is TRBJ2-7 and V is TRBV7-6; D is ambiguous. V lost 5 bases to trimming and J lost 1 base, with 15 bases between them. The CDR3 totals 15 residues. Germline-derived CDR1 and CDR2 are SGHVS and FNYEAQ. Here the CDR3 reads CASSPALRRSYEQYF. The CDR3 coding sequence is TGTGCCAGCAGCCCCGCACTACGCCGATCCTACGAGCAGTACTTC. Drawing the rest from reference TRBV7-6 and TRBJ2-7, the complete variable domain is GAGVSQSPRYKVTKRGQDVALRCDPISGHVSLYWYRQALGQGPEFLTYFNYEAQQDKSGLPNDRFSAERPEGSISTLTIQRTEQRDSAMYRCASSPALRRSYEQYFGPGTRLTVT.

The CDR3 is CASSPGRSGRRNEQFF. CDR3 nucleotide sequence: TGTGCCAGCAGCCCTGGGAGGAGCGGGAGGAGAAATGAGCAGTTCTTC. The genes are TRBV5-4 and TRBJ2-1; 9 positions agree with TRBD2. Trimming cost V 4 bases and J 7 bases; bases outside gene matches: 12. CDR3 length equals 16 residues. Germline CDR1 and CDR2: SGHNT and YYREEE (reference sequence). The complete variable domain, with remaining parts taken from reference TRBV5-4 and TRBJ2-1, reads ETGVTQSPTHLIKTRGQQVTLRCSSQSGHNTVSWYQQALGQGPQFIFQYYREEENGRGNFPPRFSGLQFPNYSSELNVNALELDDSALYLCASSPGRSGRRNEQFFGPGTRLTVL.

The chain couples TRBV7-6 to TRBJ1-5; D ambiguous. The CDR3 consists of 15 residues. The V end was cut by 1 base, the J end by 3 bases, with 10 bases between. CDR1 and CDR2 from the germline V gene are SGHVS and FNYEAQ. The CDR3 loop is CASSLVSGPNQPQHF. The CDR3 DNA reads TGTGCCAGCAGCTTAGTTTCAGGTCCCAATCAGCCCCAGCATTTT.

The chain employs TRBV5-1 and TRBJ2-1; 9 bases are a match to TRBD1. The length of the CDR3 is 15 residues. Unmatched junction bases numbered 3, after V lost 0 bases and J lost 5 bases. CDR1 is SGHRS and CDR2 is YFSETQ in the germline V gene. DNA of the CDR3: TGCGCCAGCAGCTTGGCGGGACAGGGAAACAATGAGCAGTTCTTC. This encodes CASSLAGQGNNEQFF.

V and J are TRBV18 and TRBJ2-3, with D maybe TRBD2 (5 bases). Trimming pared 4 bases from V and 2 bases from J, leaving 13 bases between. Germline V CDR1 and CDR2: KGHSH, LQKENI. This CDR3 has 15 residues. The CDR3 here is CASSQSGPLTDTQYF. The CDR3 nucleotides read TGTGCCAGCTCACAAAGCGGCCCTCTCACAGATACGCAGTATTTT.

This chain uses TRBV7-2 with TRBJ1-1, with D unclear. CDR3 length: 13 amino acids. CDR1 and CDR2 from the germline V gene are SGHTA and FQGNSA. Trimming shortened V by 2 bases and J by 4 bases, and 8 bases separated the two germline ends. CDR3 DNA: TGTGCCAGCAGCTTATATGCCACCACTGAAGCTTTCTTT. Translation gives CASSLYATTEAFF.

This chain links TRBV5-1 with TRBJ2-3; possibly TRBD1 or TRBD2 for D (5 bases each). Germline loops: CDR1 SGHRS, CDR2 YFSETQ. V lost 7 bases, J lost 1 base, and 22 bases lay in between. The CDR3 extends over 17 amino acids. DNA of the CDR3: TGCGCCAGCGAAGAACGGGGCCAAGTGGGACGCACAGATACGCAGTATTTT. Amino acid sequence: CASEERGQVGRTDTQYF.

The rearrangement links TRBV5-1 to TRBJ1-1; the D gene is possibly TRBD1 (5 bases). Trimming removed 0 bases from V and 13 bases from J, with 13 bases in between. The CDR3 is 12 residues long. Germline-derived CDR1 and CDR2 are SGHRS and YFSETQ. The CDR3 is CASSLVGEWVFF. The CDR3 region has the DNA TGCGCCAGCAGCTTGGTGGGGGAATGGGTTTTCTTT.

The chain combines TRBV4-1 with TRBJ2-1; 8 nucleotides match TRBD2. Per the germline V gene, CDR1 is MGHRA and CDR2 is YSYEKL. CDR3 length equals 14 residues. The V gene end was trimmed by 8 bases and the J gene end by 2 bases; junction bases not matched to a gene: 5. The CDR3 bases are TGCGCCAGCTCGCGGGAGGTAACCTACAATGAGCAGTTCTTC. The encoded protein is CASSREVTYNEQFF.

The chain recombines TRBV4-1 with TRBJ1-1; D unresolved. Germline V gene sequence: CDR1 MGHRA, CDR2 YSYEKL. The CDR3 runs 16 residues. Trimming cost V 0 bases and J 3 bases, with 14 bases left between them. CDR3 sequence reads: CASSQERVAGYTEAFF. The CDR3 DNA reads as TGCGCCAGCAGCCAAGAAAGGGTGGCGGGGTACACTGAAGCTTTCTTT.

The V and J genes are TRBV5-1 and TRBJ2-7; TRBD1 agrees at 7 bases. From germline, CDR1 is SGHRS and CDR2 YFSETQ. V shed 4 bases, J shed 3 bases, and the junction held 10 bases outside the gene matches. This CDR3 has 15 amino acids. The CDR3 DNA reads as TGCGCCAGCAGCAACCCCGGGACAGAGATCTACGAGCAGTACTTC. Protein: CASSNPGTEIYEQYF.

This chain links TRBV18 with TRBJ2-1; 11 positions agree with TRBD1. This CDR3 has 15 amino acids. CDR1 and CDR2 from the germline V gene are KGHSH and LQKENI. V was clipped by 3 bases and J by 7 bases; unmatched bases: 5. The CDR3 DNA sequence: TGTGCCAGCTCACCCACAGGACAGGGGGCAAATGAGCAGTTCTTC. Translating it yields CASSPTGQGANEQFF.

This rearrangement joins TRBV5-1 to TRBJ2-3, with 10 bases fitting TRBD1. The V segment lost 5 bases and the J segment 2 bases; nucleotides outside the gene matches: 5. The length of the CDR3 is 15 residues. Per the germline V gene, CDR1 is SGHRS and CDR2 is YFSETQ. In DNA form, the CDR3 reads TGCGCCAGCAGGGGACAGGGGACCTCCACAGATACGCAGTATTTT. Protein sequence: CASRGQGTSTDTQYF.